The T cell receptor beta chain under discussion was sequenced for a study of patients and donors after allogeneic stem cell transplantation. TCRdb recomputed calls from the RT-PCR reads with MiXCR, one row per CDR3 protein. The sample yields about 87,000 distinct CDR3 sequences, just under 5% seen once. This clonotype was seen ten or more times. Sequencing was carried out using blood, either unsorted or a sorted T cell fraction (not recorded which). The TCR comes from a human donor who was either an allogeneic HSCT recipient or a stem cell or donor lymphocyte infusion donor (not recorded which). It is not recorded whose cells these are; they may come from a transplant donor.

Here the CDR3 DNA reads TGCGCCAGCAGCCCATGGGGGGGGAGCAATCAGCCCCAGCATTTT. Amino acids: CASSPWGGSNQPQHF. The V and J genes are TRBV5-1 and TRBJ1-5, with D perhaps matching TRBD1 (5 bases). The length of the CDR3 is 15 residues. From germline, CDR1 is SGHRS and CDR2 YFSETQ. The V and J ends lost 4 bases and 1 base respectively, with 12 bases between them.